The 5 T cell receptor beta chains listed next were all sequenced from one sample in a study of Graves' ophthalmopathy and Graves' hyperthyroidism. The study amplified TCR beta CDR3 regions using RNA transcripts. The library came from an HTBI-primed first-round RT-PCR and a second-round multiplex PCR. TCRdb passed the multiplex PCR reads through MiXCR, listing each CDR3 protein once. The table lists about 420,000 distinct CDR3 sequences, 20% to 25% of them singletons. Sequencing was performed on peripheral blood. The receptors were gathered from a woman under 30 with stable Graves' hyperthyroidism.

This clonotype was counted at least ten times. CDR3: CSAQQGETQYF. The CDR3 DNA is TGCAGTGCCCAGCAAGGGGAGACCCAGTACTTC. J is TRBJ2-5 and V is TRBV20-1, with D unresolved. Germline CDR1 reads DFQATT; CDR2 reads SNEGSKA (reference sequence). The CDR3 runs to 11 residues. V shed 6 bases and J shed 5 bases, with 10 bases lying between them.

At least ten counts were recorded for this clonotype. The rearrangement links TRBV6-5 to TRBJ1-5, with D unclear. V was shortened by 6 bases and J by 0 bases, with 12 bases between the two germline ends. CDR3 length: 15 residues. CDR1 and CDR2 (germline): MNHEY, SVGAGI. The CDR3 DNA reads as TGTGCCAGCAGATCGGTTTGGGATAGCAATCAGCCCCAGCATTTT. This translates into CASRSVWDSNQPQHF.

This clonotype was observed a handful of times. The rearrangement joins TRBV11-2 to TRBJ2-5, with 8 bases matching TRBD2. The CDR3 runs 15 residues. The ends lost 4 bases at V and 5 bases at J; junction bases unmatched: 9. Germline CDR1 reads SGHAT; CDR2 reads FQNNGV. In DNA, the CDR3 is TGTGCCAGCAGCTCCGTTACCCTAGCGGGCGAGACCCAGTACTTC. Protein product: CASSSVTLAGETQYF.

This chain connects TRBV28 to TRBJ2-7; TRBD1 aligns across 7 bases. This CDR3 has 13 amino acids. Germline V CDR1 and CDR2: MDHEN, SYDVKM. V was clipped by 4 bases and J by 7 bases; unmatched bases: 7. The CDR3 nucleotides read TGTGCCAGCAGTTCGGGACAGCGTCGGGAGCAGTACTTC. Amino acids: CASSSGQRREQYF. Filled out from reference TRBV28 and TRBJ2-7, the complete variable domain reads DVKVTQSSRYLVKRTGEKVFLECVQDMDHENMFWYRQDPGLGLRLIYFSYDVKMKEKGDIPEGYSVSREKKERFSLILESASTNQTSMYLCASSSGQRREQYFGPGTRLTVT.

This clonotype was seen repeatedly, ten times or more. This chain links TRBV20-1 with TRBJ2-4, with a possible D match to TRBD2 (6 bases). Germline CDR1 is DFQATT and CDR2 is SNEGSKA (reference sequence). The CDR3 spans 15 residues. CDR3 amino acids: CRNSGAPGTKNIQYF. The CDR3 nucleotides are TGCAGGAACTCGGGAGCCCCCGGGACCAAAAACATTCAGTACTTC.